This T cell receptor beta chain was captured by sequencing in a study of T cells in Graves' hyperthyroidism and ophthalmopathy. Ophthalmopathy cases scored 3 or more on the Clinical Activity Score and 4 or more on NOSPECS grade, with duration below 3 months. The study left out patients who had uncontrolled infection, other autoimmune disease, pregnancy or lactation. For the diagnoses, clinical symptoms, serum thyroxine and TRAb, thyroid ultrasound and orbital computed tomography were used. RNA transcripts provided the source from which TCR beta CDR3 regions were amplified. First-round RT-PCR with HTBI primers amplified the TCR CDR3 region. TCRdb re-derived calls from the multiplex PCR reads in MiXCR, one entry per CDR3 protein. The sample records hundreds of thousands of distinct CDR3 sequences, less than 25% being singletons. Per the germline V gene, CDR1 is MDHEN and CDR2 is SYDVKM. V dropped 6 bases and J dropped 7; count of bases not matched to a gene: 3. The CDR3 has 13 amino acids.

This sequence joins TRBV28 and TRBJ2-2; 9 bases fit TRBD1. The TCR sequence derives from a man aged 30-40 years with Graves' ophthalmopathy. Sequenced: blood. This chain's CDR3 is CASRYRGHGELFF. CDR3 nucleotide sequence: TGTGCCAGCAGATACAGGGGGCACGGGGAGCTGTTTTTT.